This is a list of T cell receptor beta chains from one sample in a study of T cells in localized non-small cell lung cancer. TCRdb's table, derived via immunoSEQ multiplex PCR, lists solely in-frame clones and lacks some. The table has roughly 39,000 clones, roughly 83% seen once. The source was PBMCs, collected before any cancer treatment. The receptors were gathered from a woman aged 35 to 69 with stage II squamous cell lung carcinoma. The CDR3 runs from the conserved cysteine through the conserved F or W. Each record gives: D gene, clone size, V gene, J gene, CDR3 DNA, CDR3 protein. The D gene is left open where the match is weak. The listing skips clone size in some rows; elsewhere it reads once, few, many or a size class.

D: NA
size: few
V: TRBV5-4
J: TRBJ1-3
DNA: TGTGCCAGCAGCCAGGACACATCTGGAAACACCATATATTTT
CDR3: CASSQDTSGNTIYF

D: NA
size: NA
V: TRBV7-9
J: TRBJ2-5
DNA: NA
CDR3: CASSLVGQGSYF

D: NA
size: NA
V: TRBV7-6
J: TRBJ2-5
DNA: TGTGCCAGCAGCTTAGGGGACCAAGAGACCCAGTACTTC
CDR3: CASSLGDQETQYF

D: TRBD2
size: once
V: TRBV19
J: TRBJ2-3
DNA: TGTGCCAGTAGTATAGGAGCGGGGGCCAACACAGATACGCAGTATTTT
CDR3: CASSIGAGANTDTQYF

D: NA
size: NA
V: TRBV5-5
J: TRBJ1-1
DNA: TGTGCCAGCAGCTTAGACAGGTTGGACACTGAAGCTTTCTTT
CDR3: CASSLDRLDTEAFF

D: NA
size: once
V: TRBV28
J: TRBJ2-5
DNA: TGTGCCAGCACTCCCGGCGCAAACCAAGAGACCCAGTACTTC
CDR3: CASTPGANQETQYF

D: TRBD2
size: once
V: TRBV4-2
J: TRBJ2-2
DNA: TGTGCCAGCAGCCAAGATGCGGGGGGAAACACCGGGGAGCTGTTTTTT
CDR3: CASSQDAGGNTGELFF

D: NA
size: NA
V: TRBV28
J: TRBJ2-7
DNA: TGTGCCAGCAGTCCGGCGGGCGACTACGAGCAGTACTTC
CDR3: CASSPAGDYEQYF

D: NA
size: once
V: TRBV13
J: TRBJ1-1
DNA: TGTGCCAGCAGTCCCCAGAACACTGAAGCTTTCTTT
CDR3: CASSPQNTEAFF

D: NA
size: NA
V: TRBV4-1
J: TRBJ2-3
DNA: TGCGCCAGCATGGGGGGGGCTTCAGATACGCAGTATTTT
CDR3: CASMGGASDTQYF

D: NA
size: NA
V: TRBV15
J: TRBJ1-5
DNA: TGTGCCACCAGCAGAGAGGGAGGTCAGCCCCAGCATTTT
CDR3: CATSREGGQPQHF

D: NA
size: few
V: TRBV5-1
J: TRBJ2-5
DNA: TGCGCCAGCAGCCTTCTAGGAACGGGTCAAGAGACCCAGTACTTC
CDR3: CASSLLGTGQETQYF

D: TRBD1
size: NA
V: TRBV28
J: TRBJ1-1
DNA: TGTGCCAGCGGAAAGACAGGGTTTGACACTGAAGCTTTCTTT
CDR3: CASGKTGFDTEAFF

D: NA
size: NA
V: TRBV27
J: TRBJ2-6
DNA: TGTGCCAGCAGTTTTGGAGGGACTGGGGCCAACGTCCTGACTTTC
CDR3: CASSFGGTGANVLTF

D: TRBD1
size: NA
V: TRBV28
J: TRBJ2-3
DNA: TGTGCCAGCAGTTTAGAAGGGACAGCGGCAGTAGGGGGTCCTAGCACAGATACGCAGTATTTT
CDR3: CASSLEGTAAVGGPSTDTQYF

D: NA
size: NA
V: TRBV19
J: TRBJ2-6
DNA: TGTGCCAGTAGTACACAGGGCCAGAGAATCTCTGGGGCCAACGTCCTGACTTTC
CDR3: CASSTQGQRISGANVLTF

D: NA
size: NA
V: TRBV12-5
J: TRBJ2-4
DNA: TGTGCTAGTGGTTTGCCCGCGTATGGAGGAAACATTCAGTACTTC
CDR3: CASGLPAYGGNIQYF

D: NA
size: NA
V: TRBV4-3
J: TRBJ1-4
DNA: TGCGCCAGCAGCCAAGATCTGGGGACAACCAAGGGGAAACTGTTTTTT
CDR3: CASSQDLGTTKGKLFF

D: NA
size: NA
V: TRBV6-5
J: TRBJ1-1
DNA: TGTGCCAGCAGTACGGCTCCCCGGGTCACTGAAGCTTTCTTT
CDR3: CASSTAPRVTEAFF

D: NA
size: NA
V: TRBV28
J: TRBJ1-1
DNA: TGTGCCAGCAGCCTGGTGGGCGGCACTGAAGCTTTCTTT
CDR3: CASSLVGGTEAFF

D: NA
size: NA
V: TRBV6-5
J: TRBJ2-2
DNA: TGTGCCAGCAGTTACGGCATCGGGGGCACCGGGGAGCTGTTTTTT
CDR3: CASSYGIGGTGELFF

D: NA
size: NA
V: TRBV7-2
J: TRBJ2-1
DNA: TGTGCCAGCAGCGGAGAGGTCCCCATTTCTTCGGTCTTC
CDR3: CASSGEVPISSVF

D: NA
size: few
V: TRBV13
J: TRBJ1-6
DNA: TGTGCCAGCAGCCCCCGAGGGGCGGGTGAGGTTTCACCCCTCCACTTT
CDR3: CASSPRGAGEVSPLHF

D: NA
size: NA
V: TRBV11-2
J: TRBJ1-4
DNA: TGTGCCAGCAGCCTTAGTTCCTCTAATGAAAAACTGTTTTTT
CDR3: CASSLSSSNEKLFF

D: NA
size: once
V: TRBV29-1
J: TRBJ2-3
DNA: TGCAGCGTTGCTCCAGCCATCACAGATACGCAGTATTTT
CDR3: CSVAPAITDTQYF

D: TRBD2
size: once
V: TRBV5-1
J: TRBJ2-1
DNA: TGCGCCAGCAGCCCTCATCGGGGGGACAATGAGCAGTTCTTC
CDR3: CASSPHRGDNEQFF

D: TRBD2
size: NA
V: TRBV2
J: TRBJ2-3
DNA: TGTGCCAGCAGAATCGGGGGGACAGATACGCAGTATTTT
CDR3: CASRIGGTDTQYF

D: TRBD2
size: NA
V: TRBV4-3
J: TRBJ2-1
DNA: TGCGCCAGCAGCCAAGAACTAGCGGGAGTGGGGAATGAGCAGTTCTTC
CDR3: CASSQELAGVGNEQFF

D: NA
size: NA
V: TRBV7-9
J: TRBJ2-1
DNA: TGTGCCAGCAGCGCAACGAACTACAATGAGCAGTTCTTC
CDR3: CASSATNYNEQFF

D: NA
size: NA
V: TRBV28
J: TRBJ1-1
DNA: TGTGCCAGCACGAGCGCCACTGAAGCTTTCTTT
CDR3: CASTSATEAFF

D: TRBD1
size: NA
V: TRBV28
J: TRBJ1-6
DNA: TGTGCCAGCAGTTTAGGACAGGGGGCGGGGGGCGCCAGGGGGCTCCACTTT
CDR3: CASSLGQGAGGARGLHF

D: TRBD1
size: NA
V: TRBV7-9
J: TRBJ1-1
DNA: TGTGCCAGCAGCGCCCGGGACAGGGGGCTTGGAGCTTTCTTT
CDR3: CASSARDRGLGAFF

D: NA
size: NA
V: TRBV10-2
J: TRBJ2-5
DNA: TGCGCCAGCAGTGAACAGTTAGGGACTGGCCAAGAGACCCAGTACTTC
CDR3: CASSEQLGTGQETQYF

D: TRBD1
size: NA
V: TRBV5-1
J: TRBJ2-3
DNA: TGCGCCAGCAGCCCCGACAGGGTTGGAGATACGCAGTATTTT
CDR3: CASSPDRVGDTQYF

D: TRBD2
size: NA
V: TRBV4-3
J: TRBJ2-1
DNA: TGCGCCAGCAGCCAAGATGTAGCGGGAGGGGTGGATGAGCAGTTCTTC
CDR3: CASSQDVAGGVDEQFF

D: TRBD1
size: NA
V: TRBV29-1
J: TRBJ1-2
DNA: TGCAGCGTTCAGGATCTGGGACAGGTTAACTATGGCTACACCTTC
CDR3: CSVQDLGQVNYGYTF

D: NA
size: NA
V: TRBV4-1
J: TRBJ2-5
DNA: TGCGCCAGCAGCCAAGGTAGTCCAGGACAAGAGACCCAGTACTTC
CDR3: CASSQGSPGQETQYF

D: NA
size: NA
V: TRBV28
J: TRBJ2-5
DNA: TGTGCCAGCAGTCCACAAGACAGGAACGAAGAGACCCAGTACTTC
CDR3: CASSPQDRNEETQYF

D: TRBD2
size: few
V: TRBV5-1
J: TRBJ2-5
DNA: TGCGCCAGCAGCTATAGCGGGACTACCCAAGAGACCCAGTACTTC
CDR3: CASSYSGTTQETQYF

D: TRBD1
size: NA
V: TRBV6-5
J: TRBJ1-1
DNA: TGCGCCAGTACAGGGGGCACTGAAGCTTTCTTT
CDR3: CASTGGTEAFF

D: NA
size: NA
V: TRBV5-6
J: TRBJ2-3
DNA: TGTGCCAGCAGCCCCACCCGAGTTACAGATACGCAGTATTTT
CDR3: CASSPTRVTDTQYF

D: TRBD1
size: NA
V: TRBV18
J: TRBJ1-5
DNA: TGTGCCAGCTCACCGGGGACAGGGGGCAATCAGCCCCAGCATTTT
CDR3: CASSPGTGGNQPQHF

D: TRBD1
size: NA
V: TRBV5-4
J: TRBJ1-4
DNA: TGTGCCAGCAGCGTACGGACAGGGGGCGCCGATGAAAAACTGTTTTTT
CDR3: CASSVRTGGADEKLFF

D: NA
size: NA
V: TRBV4-3
J: TRBJ2-3
DNA: TGCGCCAGCAGCCAAGATGGGCAGGGCCTGGGCACAGATACGCAGTATTTT
CDR3: CASSQDGQGLGTDTQYF

D: TRBD1
size: NA
V: TRBV6-5
J: TRBJ1-1
DNA: TGTGCCAGCAGTAAGGACAGGGACACTGAAGCTTTCTTT
CDR3: CASSKDRDTEAFF

D: NA
size: few
V: TRBV5-1
J: TRBJ2-1
DNA: TGCGCCAGCAGCTCCACCTACAATGAGCAGTTCTTC
CDR3: CASSSTYNEQFF

D: TRBD1
size: NA
V: TRBV19
J: TRBJ1-2
DNA: TGTGCCAGTACCATGGGGGCTGACAGGGGGCTTGGCTACACCTTC
CDR3: CASTMGADRGLGYTF

D: TRBD1
size: once
V: TRBV11-2
J: TRBJ2-3
DNA: TGTGCCAGCAGCGCGACAGGGCCAGCTGGGGGTACGCAGTATTTT
CDR3: CASSATGPAGGTQYF

D: TRBD2
size: NA
V: TRBV5-1
J: TRBJ2-7
DNA: TGCGCCAGCAGCTTGTTAGCGGGAGCAACCTACGAGCAGTACTTC
CDR3: CASSLLAGATYEQYF

D: TRBD2
size: NA
V: TRBV2
J: TRBJ2-5
DNA: TGTGCCAGCCTCCGGACTAGCGGGGAGACCCAGTACTTC
CDR3: CASLRTSGETQYF

D: NA
size: NA
V: TRBV9
J: TRBJ2-1
DNA: TGTGCCAGCAGCCTCGGGGGAGTTTTCTCCAATGAGCAGTTCTTC
CDR3: CASSLGGVFSNEQFF

D: TRBD1
size: NA
V: TRBV6-1
J: TRBJ1-1
DNA: TGTGCCAGCGGGGACAGGGGGAACACTGAAGCTTTCTTT
CDR3: CASGDRGNTEAFF

D: NA
size: NA
V: TRBV5-6
J: TRBJ2-1
DNA: TGTGCCAGCAGCTTGGCGGGACTCGAGGAGTTCTTC
CDR3: CASSLAGLEEFF

D: NA
size: NA
V: TRBV18
J: TRBJ2-3
DNA: TGTGCCAGCTCACCACCGGTCGGCACAGATACGCAGTATTTT
CDR3: CASSPPVGTDTQYF

D: NA
size: NA
V: TRBV6-5
J: TRBJ1-5
DNA: TGTGCCAGCAGTTACTCGACTGGTCAGCCCCAGCATTTT
CDR3: CASSYSTGQPQHF

D: TRBD2
size: NA
V: TRBV7-2
J: TRBJ2-3
DNA: TGTGCCAGCAGCCCGTCTAGCGGGAGGGCCGTTGATACGCAGTATTTT
CDR3: CASSPSSGRAVDTQYF